The next 22 T cell receptor beta chains were all read from a single sample in a study of blood T cell repertoires in COVID-19 (dated by TCRdb to 2019 to 2021). Library preparation employed the immunoSEQ multiplex PCR assay. As stored in TCRdb, this immuneACCESS dataset retains in-frame rearrangements with V and J assigned. A fraction of the clones does not appear; measured against another copy, unresolved V genes explain less than half of the discrepancy, and the remainder lacks a known reason. The sample table records roughly 41,000 clones; approximately 85% of these occur just once. The top ten hold roughly 14% of the sample. The sample was peripheral blood. These receptors all stem from a human donor in a cohort sampled during active COVID-19. The donor label of this sample is uncertain.

The rearrangement joins TRBV18 to TRBJ1-3; possible D gene TRBD1, 5 bases. CDR1 and CDR2 (germline): KGHSH, LQKENI. The CDR3 is made up of 15 amino acids. Between the trimmed V and J ends, which lost 1 base and 8 bases, there was a span of 15 bases. CDR3 DNA sequence: TGTGCCAGCTCACCACTTGGTGGGGCTGAGGACACCATATATTTT. This codes for CASSPLGGAEDTIYF.

The rearrangement joins TRBV7-3 to TRBJ1-1; a possible D gene is TRBD1 (5 bases). Trimming pared 5 bases from V and 7 bases from J, leaving 14 bases between. CDR1 and CDR2 from the germline V gene are SGHTA and FQGTGA. There are 13 residues in the CDR3. The DNA of the CDR3 is TGTGCCAGCAGCCCTGGGACCGGGAGTGAAGCTTTCTTT. Its translation is CASSPGTGSEAFF.

The CDR3: CASSQDVGSSGNTIYF. The CDR3 region has the DNA TGCGCCAGCAGCCAAGACGTGGGGAGCTCTGGAAACACCATATATTTT. The chain employs TRBV4-1 and TRBJ1-3; D gene uncertain. This CDR3 has 16 residues. CDR1 is MGHRA and CDR2 is YSYEKL in the germline V gene. Deletions cut 0 bases from V and 0 bases from J, with 9 bases between.

The chain links TRBV5-6 to TRBJ2-5; 7 bases agree with TRBD1. With 1 base clipped from V and 5 bases from J, the junction kept 17 bases outside the gene matches. Germline V gene data show CDR1 as SGHDT and CDR2 as YYEEEE. CDR3 length: 18 residues. The CDR3 region has the DNA TGTGCCAGCAGCTTGACCCATTGGGGGCAGGGGGTTGTGGAGACCCAGTACTTC. This sequence encodes CASSLTHWGQGVVETQYF.

The chain is built from TRBV18 and TRBJ2-7, with 7 bases matching TRBD2. The CDR3 contains 14 residues. The V gene end was trimmed by 6 bases and the J gene end by 6 bases; junction bases not matched to a gene: 11. Per germline, CDR1 KGHSH and CDR2 LQKENI. The CDR3 spells CASSPSQRGSEQYF. For the CDR3, the DNA is TGTGCCAGCTCCCCTTCGCAGCGGGGATCCGAGCAGTACTTC.

This chain uses TRBV29-1 with TRBJ1-1; 7 bases align to TRBD1. The V and J ends lost 7 bases and 5 bases, in that order; junction bases with no gene match: 10. Germline V gives CDR1 SQVTM, CDR2 ANQGSEA. This CDR3 comprises 13 residues. The CDR3, as DNA: TGCAGCGCTGAGGGGGCGCGACGTACTGAAGCTTTCTTT. Translation gives CSAEGARRTEAFF.

The chain employs TRBV5-6 and TRBJ2-3, with TRBD1 identical over 10 bases. Germline V lookup: CDR1 SGHDT, CDR2 YYEEEE. V dropped 3 bases and J dropped 3; count of bases not matched to a gene: 4. The CDR3 spans 15 residues. The CDR3 here is CASSSRTGGTDTQYF. CDR3 bases: TGTGCCAGCAGCTCAAGGACAGGGGGGACAGATACGCAGTATTTT. Full variable domain (missing parts from reference TRBV5-6 and TRBJ2-3): DAGVTQSPTHLIKTRGQQVTLRCSPKSGHDTVSWYQQALGQGPQFIFQYYEEEERQRGNFPDRFSGHQFPNYSSELNVNALLLGDSALYLCASSSRTGGTDTQYFGPGTRLTVL.

The J gene is TRBJ2-1, the V gene TRBV2; possibly TRBD2 for D (6 bases). Germline CDR1 reads SNHLY; CDR2 reads FYNNEI. CDR3 length: 13 residues. Trimming left V 7 bases short and J 7 bases short, with 14 bases between. CDR3 sequence reads: CASNNGGRNEQFF. CDR3 bases: TGTGCCAGCAACAACGGGGGAAGAAATGAGCAGTTCTTC.

This chain joins TRBV5-1 and TRBJ2-2; 11 bases align to TRBD2. V lost 1 base to trimming and J lost 4 bases; unmatched junction nucleotides: 3. Germline-derived CDR1 and CDR2 are SGHRS and YFSETQ. The CDR3 totals 16 residues. The CDR3 here is CASSLNSGGATGELFF. In DNA form, the CDR3 reads TGCGCCAGCAGCTTGAATAGCGGGGGGGCCACCGGGGAGCTGTTTTTT.

The chain employs TRBV7-9 and TRBJ1-1; perhaps TRBD1 as D (6 bases). Germline V gene sequence: CDR1 SEHNR, CDR2 FQNEAQ (reference sequence). This CDR3 comprises 15 residues. Trimming removed 4 bases at V and 2 bases at J, with 14 bases between. DNA for the CDR3: TGTGCCAGCAGCTCCCGGACAGATATTAACACTGAAGCTTTCTTT. It yields the protein CASSSRTDINTEAFF. Full variable domain (outside the CDR3, taken from reference TRBV7-9 and TRBJ1-1): DTGVSQNPRHKITKRGQNVTFRCDPISEHNRLYWYRQTLGQGPEFLTYFQNEAQLEKSRLLSDRFSAERPKGSFSTLEIQRTEQGDSAMYLCASSSRTDINTEAFFGQGTRLTVV.

The V gene is TRBV27, the J gene TRBJ1-1, with D possibly TRBD1 on 6 matching bases. V was trimmed by 7 bases and J by 11 bases, leaving 20 bases between them. The length of the CDR3 is 13 residues. CDR1 is MNHEY and CDR2 is SMNVEV in the germline V gene (reference sequence). The CDR3 sequence: CASKIGGAAMAFF. The CDR3 DNA sequence: TGTGCCAGCAAGATTGGGGGGGCCGCTATGGCTTTCTTT.

This chain connects TRBV7-2 to TRBJ1-2; 10 nucleotides align to TRBD1. Germline V gene lookup returns CDR1 SGHTA and CDR2 FQGNSA. The J segment lost 5 bases and the V segment lost 4 bases, leaving 4 bases of the junction unmatched. The CDR3 contains 14 residues. The CDR3 spells CASSSTGGGYGYTF. Written as DNA, the CDR3 is TGTGCCAGCAGCTCGACAGGGGGCGGATATGGCTACACCTTC.

The chain has TRBV28 and TRBJ2-7, with a tentative D call TRBD1 (6 bases). Trimming took 11 bases from V and 0 from J, leaving 14 bases between them. In germline, CDR1 is MDHEN, CDR2 SYDVKM. There are 13 residues in the CDR3. CDR3 sequence reads: CASSGESSYEQYF. The CDR3 DNA is TGTGCCTCTTCAGGGGAGAGCTCCTACGAGCAGTACTTC.

The chain is built from TRBV9 and TRBJ1-1; D call uncertain. The CDR3 loop spans 16 amino acids. The V gene's germline CDR1 is SGDLS and CDR2 YYNGEE. The V gene lost 2 bases and the J gene lost 1 base, with 15 bases spanning the gap. CDR3 sequence (DNA): TGTGCCAGCAGCGTGGATTTTGCGGAGGGGAACACTGAAGCTTTCTTT. This translates into CASSVDFAEGNTEAFF.

This clone was seen once. This chain connects TRBV5-1 to TRBJ2-3; D gene unclear. Deletions cut 4 bases from V and 2 bases from J, with 5 bases between. Per the germline V gene, CDR1 is SGHRS and CDR2 is YFSETQ. The CDR3 runs 12 residues. CDR3 DNA sequence: TGCGCCAGCAGCGCGCCCACAGATACGCAGTATTTT. Its protein is CASSAPTDTQYF.

V usage is TRBV9 and J usage is TRBJ2-1; possible D gene TRBD1, 5 bases. V dropped 4 bases and J dropped 0 bases, with 17 bases sitting between them. The CDR3 loop spans 17 amino acids. The germline V gene encodes CDR1 SGDLS and CDR2 YYNGEE. The CDR3 protein is CASSPYDRTSSYNEQFF. The CDR3 bases are TGTGCCAGCAGCCCATACGACAGAACCAGCTCCTACAATGAGCAGTTCTTC.

This clone was observed a single time. This chain links TRBV7-8 with TRBJ1-5, with D unresolved. V was pared by 5 bases and J by 3 bases, with 14 bases between. This CDR3 has 15 residues. Germline lookup yields CDR1 SGHVS and CDR2 FQNEAQ. DNA for the CDR3: TGTGCCAGCAGCCCTGCAGGTTGGAACAATCAGCCCCAGCATTTT. As protein: CASSPAGWNNQPQHF.

The CDR3 is CASSLGTAASGNTIYF. As DNA, the CDR3 is TGTGCCAGCTCACTGGGGACAGCGGCGTCTGGAAACACCATATATTTT. The genes are TRBV18 and TRBJ1-3, with 7 nucleotides matching TRBD1. Germline V CDR1 and CDR2: KGHSH, LQKENI. The CDR3 consists of 16 residues. V shed 4 bases and J 1 base; nucleotides not matched to a gene: 7.

This clone was detected only once. This chain connects TRBV6-6 to TRBJ1-4; TRBD1 is a possible D gene (6 bases). The germline V gene encodes CDR1 MNHNY and CDR2 SVGAGI (reference sequence). With 11 bases removed from V and 10 bases from J, the gap between germline ends came to 17 bases. The CDR3 contains 12 residues. DNA of the CDR3: TGTGCCGTCAGGGACACAGACGGAAAACTGTTTTTT. It translates to CAVRDTDGKLFF.

The chain carries TRBV24-1 and TRBJ1-6; 12 bases are a match to TRBD1. Germline trimming cut 0 bases from V and 7 bases from J; bases unmatched to any gene: 9. The CDR3 has 19 amino acids. From germline, CDR1 is KGHDR and CDR2 SFDVKD. CDR3 sequence (DNA): TGTGCCACCAGTGATTTGCTGGGCCGGGACAGGGGGCGAAATTCACCCCTCCACTTT. Amino acids: CATSDLLGRDRGRNSPLHF.

The rearrangement joins TRBV27 to TRBJ2-2; D remains ambiguous. The V gene's germline CDR1 is MNHEY and CDR2 SMNVEV (reference sequence). The CDR3 runs to 14 residues. The V gene lost 6 bases and the J gene lost 8 bases, with 16 bases spanning the gap. CDR3 coding DNA: TGTGCCAGCAGAATTCGGCTCCCTAGAGGGGAGCTGTTTTTT. Translating gives CASRIRLPRGELFF.

The genes are TRBV6-2 or TRBV6-3 and TRBJ2-3, with 8 bases identical to TRBD2. Germline values: CDR1 MNHEY, CDR2 SVGEGT. V gave up 6 bases and J gave up 10 bases; unmatched junction bases: 6. There are 12 residues in the CDR3. CDR3 DNA: TGTGCCAGCAGGCCTGGGACTAGAGCGCAGTATTTT. It codes for CASRPGTRAQYF.